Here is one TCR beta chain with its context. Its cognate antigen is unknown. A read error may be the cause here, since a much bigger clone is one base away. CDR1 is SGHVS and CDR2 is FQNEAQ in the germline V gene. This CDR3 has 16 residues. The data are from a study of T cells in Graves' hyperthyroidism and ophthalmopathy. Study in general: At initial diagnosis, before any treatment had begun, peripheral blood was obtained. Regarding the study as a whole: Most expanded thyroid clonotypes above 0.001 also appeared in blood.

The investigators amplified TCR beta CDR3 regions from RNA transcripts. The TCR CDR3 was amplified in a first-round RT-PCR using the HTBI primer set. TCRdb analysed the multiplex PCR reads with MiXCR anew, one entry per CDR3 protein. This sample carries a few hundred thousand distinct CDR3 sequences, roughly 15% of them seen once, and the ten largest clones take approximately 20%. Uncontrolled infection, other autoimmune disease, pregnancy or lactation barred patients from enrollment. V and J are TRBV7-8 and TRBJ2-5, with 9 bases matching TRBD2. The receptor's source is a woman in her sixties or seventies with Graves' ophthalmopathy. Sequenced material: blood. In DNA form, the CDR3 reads TGTGCCAGCAGCCTTAACTCATGGGTAGCGGGAGCTTTGACAAACTTC. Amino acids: CASSLNSWVAGALTNF. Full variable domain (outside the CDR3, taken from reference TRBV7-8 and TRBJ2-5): GAGVSQSPRYKVAKRGQDVALRCDPISGHVSLFWYQQALGQGPEFLTYFQNEAQLDKSGLPSDRFFAERPEGSVSTLKIQRTQQEDSAVYLCASSLNSWVAGALTNFGPGTRLLVL.